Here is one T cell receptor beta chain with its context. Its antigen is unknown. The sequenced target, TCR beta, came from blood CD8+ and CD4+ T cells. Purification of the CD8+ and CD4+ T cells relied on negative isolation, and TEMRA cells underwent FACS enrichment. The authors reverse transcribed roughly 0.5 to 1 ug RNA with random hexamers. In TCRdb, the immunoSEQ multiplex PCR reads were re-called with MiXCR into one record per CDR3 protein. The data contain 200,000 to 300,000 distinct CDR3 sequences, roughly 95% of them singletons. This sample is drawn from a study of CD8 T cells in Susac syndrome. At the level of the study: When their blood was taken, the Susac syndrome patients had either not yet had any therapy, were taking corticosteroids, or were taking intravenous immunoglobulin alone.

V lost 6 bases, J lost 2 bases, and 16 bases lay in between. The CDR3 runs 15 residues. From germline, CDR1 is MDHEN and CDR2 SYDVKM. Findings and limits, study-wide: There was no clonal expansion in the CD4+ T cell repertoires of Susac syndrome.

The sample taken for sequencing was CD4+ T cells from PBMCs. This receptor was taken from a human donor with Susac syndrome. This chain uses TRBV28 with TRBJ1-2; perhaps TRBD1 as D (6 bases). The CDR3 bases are TGTGCCAGCAGGCCCCAGGGGCCGGGGAACTATGGCTACACCTTC. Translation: CASRPQGPGNYGYTF.